The next 4 T cell receptor beta chains were all read from a single sample in a study of T cells in Graves' hyperthyroidism and ophthalmopathy. TCR beta CDR3 region amplification was performed from RNA transcripts. The HTBI primer set drove a first-round RT-PCR of the TCR CDR3. TCRdb redid the calling of the multiplex PCR reads with MiXCR, one entry per CDR3 protein. The sample lists over 650,000 distinct CDR3 sequences, over 15% occurring once. The specimen was blood. The origin of the receptors is a man younger than 35 with Graves' hyperthyroidism.

This clonotype has more than one count but fewer than ten. This chain connects TRBV20-1 to TRBJ2-1, with 10 nucleotides matching TRBD2. V lost 0 bases, J lost 8 bases, and 10 bases stayed unmatched. CDR3 size: 16 residues. Germline CDR1 and CDR2: DFQATT and SNEGSKA (reference sequence). CDR3 DNA: TGCAGTGCTAGAGATGTAACTCTAGCGGGAGTGGATGAGCAGTTCTTC. Protein sequence: CSARDVTLAGVDEQFF.

This clonotype was detected ten times or more. The chain carries TRBV6-1 and TRBJ2-7, with D possibly matching TRBD1 (6 bases). The germline V gene has CDR1 MNHNS and CDR2 SASEGT. The CDR3 length is 14 residues. V lost 7 bases to trimming and J lost 7 bases, with 20 bases between them. The CDR3 DNA follows: TGTGCCAGCAATCGAGGGGGAGCCGAGTTGGAGCAGTACTTC. Its translation: CASNRGGAELEQYF.

The J gene is TRBJ2-2, the V gene TRBV20-1, with 7 bases matching TRBD1. The CDR3 contains 14 residues. Germline V gene data show CDR1 as DFQATT and CDR2 as SNEGSKA (reference sequence). Germline trimming cut 4 bases from V and 4 bases from J; bases unmatched to any gene: 6. The CDR3 region has the DNA TGCAGTGCTACCCCCGACAGGGCCACCGGGGAGCTGTTTTTT. Protein product: CSATPDRATGELFF.

The chain is built from TRBV19 and TRBJ1-2; TRBD1 aligns across 7 bases. This CDR3 contains 15 residues. J lost 4 bases, V lost 1 base, and 6 bases had no gene match. CDR1 is LNHDA, CDR2 SQIVND, per germline (reference sequence). The chain's CDR3 is CASSIGQGRFYGYTF. DNA of the CDR3: TGTGCCAGTAGTATAGGACAGGGCCGCTTCTATGGCTACACCTTC.